A selection of T cell receptor beta chains follows, all from one sample in a study of blood T cell repertoires in COVID-19. Here immunoSEQ multiplex PCR was the method, and the copy in TCRdb shows in-frame clones only, minus some. This table holds over 250,000 clones, about nine tenths found once. Specimen: PBMCs or T cells enriched from blood (not recorded which). The receptors derive from a woman aged 18-29 years who had recovered from COVID-19. Each CDR3 is given with its conserved first and last residue.

J gene	V gene	CDR3 protein
TRBJ1-5	TRBV2	CASRGTSAQHF
TRBJ1-5	TRBV29-1	CSVVPGGGEGQPQHF
TRBJ2-1	TRBV9	CASSYDNEQFF
TRBJ2-7	TRBV18	CASSPQGDNYEQYF
TRBJ1-3	TRBV7-2	CASSLGGGNTIYF
TRBJ1-5	TRBV19	CASNTGSQPQHF
TRBJ1-3	TRBV7-9	CASSSSGTFGNTIYF
TRBJ2-7	TRBV2	CASTDPGQVNYEQYF
TRBJ1-1	TRBV11-2	CASSLVTDTEAFF
TRBJ2-1	TRBV9	CASSSAGLAGASSSYNEQFF
TRBJ1-2	TRBV10-3	CAIRGTGIANYGYTF
TRBJ1-6	TRBV28	CASSPGGYNSPLHF
TRBJ2-3	TRBV5-1	CASSLVSGSSADTQYF
TRBJ2-3	TRBV10-3	CAILRGSTDTQYF
TRBJ2-1	TRBV11-3	CASSLDRSGVYEQFF
TRBJ1-3	TRBV18	CASSKGQVDSGNTIYF
TRBJ1-5	TRBV5-6	CASSLQSLDYQPQHF
TRBJ1-2	TRBV6-5	CASSRDSNYGYTF
TRBJ1-2	TRBV25-1	CASSESANYGYTF
TRBJ2-1	TRBV6-2/TRBV6-3	CASSLRVGYNEQFF
TRBJ1-1	TRBV5-1	CASSIAGVPGGTGEAFF
TRBJ1-6	TRBV2	CASGQGTQGRGSNSPLHF
TRBJ1-4	TRBV12-3/TRBV12-4	CASSTTNEKLFF
TRBJ1-5	TRBV4-1	CASSREPGTGFYNQPQHF
TRBJ2-1	TRBV11-3	CASSLDPSGEFNEQFF
TRBJ2-2	TRBV5-6	CASSLVAGEVGELFF
TRBJ2-7	TRBV3-1/TRBV3-2	CASSARQGWYEQYF
TRBJ1-2	TRBV4-3	CASSQDNRGHGYTF
TRBJ2-7	TRBV3-1/TRBV3-2	CASSHGQGSFEQYF
TRBJ1-2	TRBV6-1	CASSERAGGVGGYTF
TRBJ1-2	TRBV28	CASSLIAGGRGYTF
TRBJ2-5	TRBV28	CASTNGGLRQETQYF
TRBJ1-1	TRBV19	CASSIKRTRLNTEAFF
TRBJ1-2	TRBV11-1	CASSPDRDLYGYTF
TRBJ2-3	TRBV9	CASSVPGLGRGPEF
TRBJ1-4	TRBV7-9	CASSLVTGDEKLFF
TRBJ2-3	TRBV7-2	CASSKHRLAGVDTQYF
TRBJ1-2	TRBV20-1	CSASGQGPFEEDGYTF
TRBJ1-4	TRBV19	CASSWTGVFEKLFF
TRBJ1-5	TRBV28	CASSDARGGQYQPQHF
TRBJ2-4	TRBV5-6	CASSLFQGDIQYF
TRBJ2-5	TRBV11-1	CASSFSLRETQYF
TRBJ2-7	TRBV6-2/TRBV6-3	CASSFKLAGALNEQYF
TRBJ1-1	TRBV27	CASGGFEAFF
TRBJ2-7	TRBV13	CASSYDKSREQYF
TRBJ1-6	TRBV28	CASEPPRTYSPLHF
TRBJ2-3	TRBV20-1	CSASRTSGSQTQYF
TRBJ1-1	TRBV7-3	CASSSDPQGRAFF
TRBJ1-2	TRBV24-1	CATSDPGGRGDGYTF
TRBJ1-1	TRBV5-1	CASSPPSTVTEAFF